This T cell receptor beta chain derives from a study of T cells in Graves' hyperthyroidism and ophthalmopathy. General study results and limits: Blood samples included most of the expanded thyroid clonotypes exceeding 0.001.

On the basis of clinical symptoms, serum thyroxine and TRAb, thyroid ultrasound and orbital computed tomography, diagnoses were made. TCR beta CDR3 sequences were amplified from RNA transcripts. The HTBI set primed first-round TCR CDR3 RT-PCR. TCRdb independently ran MiXCR on the multiplex PCR reads; one entry per CDR3 protein. The sample comprises about 520,000 distinct CDR3 sequences, around 22% of which are singletons, and approximately 10% rests with the top ten. A note on this clonotype: Its antigen is still unknown.

The CDR3 runs 14 residues. V dropped 0 bases and J dropped 5; count of bases not matched to a gene: 4. Per the germline V gene, CDR1 is DFQATT and CDR2 is SNEGSKA (reference sequence). V and J are TRBV20-1 and TRBJ2-7; 10 bases match TRBD1. Specimen: blood. This sequence originates from a woman in her twenties or thirties with Graves' ophthalmopathy. CDR3 DNA: TGCAGTGCTAGAGACCGGACAGGGGGGAACGAGCAGTACTTC. As protein: CSARDRTGGNEQYF.